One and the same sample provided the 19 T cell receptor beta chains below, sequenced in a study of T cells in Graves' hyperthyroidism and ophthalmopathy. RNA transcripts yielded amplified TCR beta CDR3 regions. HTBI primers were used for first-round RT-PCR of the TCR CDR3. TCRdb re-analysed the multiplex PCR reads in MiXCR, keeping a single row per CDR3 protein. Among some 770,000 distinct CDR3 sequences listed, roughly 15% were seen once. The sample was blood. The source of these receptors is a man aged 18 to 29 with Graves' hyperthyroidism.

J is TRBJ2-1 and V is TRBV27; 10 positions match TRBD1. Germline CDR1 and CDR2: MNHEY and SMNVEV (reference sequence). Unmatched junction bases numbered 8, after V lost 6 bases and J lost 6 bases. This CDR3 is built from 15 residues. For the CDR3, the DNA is TGTGCCAGCAGCCCCGGGACAGGGGATGGCAATGAGCAGTTCTTC. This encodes CASSPGTGDGNEQFF.

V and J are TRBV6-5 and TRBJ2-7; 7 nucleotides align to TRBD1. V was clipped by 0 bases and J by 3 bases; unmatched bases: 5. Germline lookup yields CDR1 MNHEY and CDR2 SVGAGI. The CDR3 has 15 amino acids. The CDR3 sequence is CASSYSATGFYEQYF. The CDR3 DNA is TGTGCCAGCAGTTACTCCGCGACAGGGTTCTACGAGCAGTACTTC.

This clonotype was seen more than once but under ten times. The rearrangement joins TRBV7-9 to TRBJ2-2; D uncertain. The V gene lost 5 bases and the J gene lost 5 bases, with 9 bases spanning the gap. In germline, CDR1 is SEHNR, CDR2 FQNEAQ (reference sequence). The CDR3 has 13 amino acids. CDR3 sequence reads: CASSPFGTGELFF. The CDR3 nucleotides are TGTGCCAGCAGCCCCTTTGGGACCGGGGAGCTGTTTTTT.

The CDR3 reads CSARDPDGRGETQYF. DNA for the CDR3: TGCAGTGCTAGAGACCCCGATGGAAGGGGTGAGACCCAGTACTTC. The V gene is TRBV20-1, the J gene TRBJ2-5; possibly TRBD1 for D (5 bases). The CDR3 length is 15 residues. Germline-derived CDR1 and CDR2 are DFQATT and SNEGSKA (reference sequence). V was pared by 0 bases and J by 5 bases, with 16 bases between.

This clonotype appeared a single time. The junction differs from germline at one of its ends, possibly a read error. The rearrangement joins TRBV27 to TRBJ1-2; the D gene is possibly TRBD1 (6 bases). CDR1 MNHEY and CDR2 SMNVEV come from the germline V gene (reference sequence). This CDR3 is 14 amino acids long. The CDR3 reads CAISLSQGPYGYTF. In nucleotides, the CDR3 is TGTGCCATCAGTTTATCGCAGGGGCCCTATGGCTACACCTTC.

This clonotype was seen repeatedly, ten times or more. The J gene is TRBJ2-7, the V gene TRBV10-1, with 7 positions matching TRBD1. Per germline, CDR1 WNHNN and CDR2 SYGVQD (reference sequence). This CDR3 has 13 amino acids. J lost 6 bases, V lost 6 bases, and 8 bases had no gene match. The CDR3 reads CASSSQGLGEQYF. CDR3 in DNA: TGCGCCAGCAGCTCACAGGGGCTAGGCGAGCAGTACTTC.

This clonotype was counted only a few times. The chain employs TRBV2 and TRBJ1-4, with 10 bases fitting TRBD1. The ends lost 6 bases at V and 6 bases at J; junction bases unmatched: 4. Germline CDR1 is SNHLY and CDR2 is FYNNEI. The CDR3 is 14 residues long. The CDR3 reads CASSKGQGYEKLFF. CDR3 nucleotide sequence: TGTGCCAGCAGCAAGGGACAGGGGTATGAAAAACTGTTTTTT.

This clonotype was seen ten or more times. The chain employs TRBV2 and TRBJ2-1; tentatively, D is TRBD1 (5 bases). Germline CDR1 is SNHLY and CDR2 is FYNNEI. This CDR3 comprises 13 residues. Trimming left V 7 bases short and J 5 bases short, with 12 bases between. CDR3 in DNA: TGTGCCAGCATGCTAGGGGTAAACAATGAGCAGTTCTTC. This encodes CASMLGVNNEQFF.

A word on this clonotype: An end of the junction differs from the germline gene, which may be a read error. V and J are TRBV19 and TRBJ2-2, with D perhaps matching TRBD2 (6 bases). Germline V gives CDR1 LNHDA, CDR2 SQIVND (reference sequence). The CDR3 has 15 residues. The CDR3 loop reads CASSIVWGNTGGLFF. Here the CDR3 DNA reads TGTGCCAGTAGTATCGTTTGGGGTAACACCGGGGGGCTGTTTTTT.

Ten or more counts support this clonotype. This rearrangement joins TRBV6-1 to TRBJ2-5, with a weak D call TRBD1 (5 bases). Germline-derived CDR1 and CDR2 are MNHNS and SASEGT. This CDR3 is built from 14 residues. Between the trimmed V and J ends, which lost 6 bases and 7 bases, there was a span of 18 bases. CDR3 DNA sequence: TGTGCCAGCAGCCTCAGTGGGGCCCAGGGGACCCAGTACTTC. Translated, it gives CASSLSGAQGTQYF.

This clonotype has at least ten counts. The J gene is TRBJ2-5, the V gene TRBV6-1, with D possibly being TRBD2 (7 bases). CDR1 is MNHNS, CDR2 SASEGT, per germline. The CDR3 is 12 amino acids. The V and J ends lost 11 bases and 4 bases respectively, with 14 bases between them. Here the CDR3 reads CAARGAGETQYF. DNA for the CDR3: TGTGCCGCCCGGGGGGCGGGAGAGACCCAGTACTTC.

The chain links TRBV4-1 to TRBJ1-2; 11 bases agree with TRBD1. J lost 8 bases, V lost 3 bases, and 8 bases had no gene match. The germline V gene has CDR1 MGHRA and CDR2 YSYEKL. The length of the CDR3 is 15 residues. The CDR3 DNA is TGCGCCAGCAGCCATCCGGGACAGGGGGGTGAGGGCTACACCTTC. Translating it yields CASSHPGQGGEGYTF.

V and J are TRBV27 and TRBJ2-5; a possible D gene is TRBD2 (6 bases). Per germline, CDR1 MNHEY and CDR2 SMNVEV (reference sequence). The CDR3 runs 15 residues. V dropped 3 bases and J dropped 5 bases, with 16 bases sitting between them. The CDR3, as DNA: TGTGCCAGCAGTTTCTCCGAGCGGGCCAGGGAGACCCAGTACTTC. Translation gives CASSFSERARETQYF.

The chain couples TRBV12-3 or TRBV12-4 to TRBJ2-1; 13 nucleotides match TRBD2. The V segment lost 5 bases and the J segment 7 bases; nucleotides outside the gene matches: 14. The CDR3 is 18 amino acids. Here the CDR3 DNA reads TGTGCCAGCAGTCCCCGGACTAGCGGGAGTTGGGGTGGGAATGAGCAGTTCTTC. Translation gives CASSPRTSGSWGGNEQFF.

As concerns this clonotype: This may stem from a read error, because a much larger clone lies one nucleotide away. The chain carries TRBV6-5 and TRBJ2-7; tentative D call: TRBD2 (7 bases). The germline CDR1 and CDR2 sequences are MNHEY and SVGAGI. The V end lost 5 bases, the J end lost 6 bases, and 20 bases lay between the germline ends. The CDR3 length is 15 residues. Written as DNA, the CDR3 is TGTGCCAGCAGTCCCTCGGGGGCTAGCGGATGCGAGCAGTACTTC. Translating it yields CASSPSGASGCEQYF.

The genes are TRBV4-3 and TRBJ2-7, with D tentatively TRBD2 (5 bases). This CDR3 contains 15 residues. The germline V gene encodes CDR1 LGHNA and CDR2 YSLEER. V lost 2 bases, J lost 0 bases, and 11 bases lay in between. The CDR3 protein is CASSQFLGSSYEQYF. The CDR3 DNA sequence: TGCGCCAGCAGCCAATTTCTGGGGAGCTCCTACGAGCAGTACTTC.

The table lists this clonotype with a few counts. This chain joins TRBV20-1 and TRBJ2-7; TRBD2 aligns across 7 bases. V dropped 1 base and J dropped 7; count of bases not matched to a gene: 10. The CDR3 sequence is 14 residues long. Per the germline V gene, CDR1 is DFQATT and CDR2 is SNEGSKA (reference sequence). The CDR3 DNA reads TGCAGTGCTAGAGGGGGGGGGGGGGTCGGAGAGCAGTACTTC. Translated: CSARGGGGVGEQYF.

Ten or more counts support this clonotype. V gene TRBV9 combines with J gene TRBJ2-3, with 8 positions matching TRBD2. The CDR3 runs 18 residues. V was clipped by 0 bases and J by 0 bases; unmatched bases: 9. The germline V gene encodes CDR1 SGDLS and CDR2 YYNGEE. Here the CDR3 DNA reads TGTGCCAGCAGCGTAGCTCCTAGCGGGTTATCTAGCACAGATACGCAGTATTTT. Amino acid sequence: CASSVAPSGLSSTDTQYF.

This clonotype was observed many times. The CDR3, as DNA: TGTGCCAGCAGTGAAGTGTCAGGGAGCGGCTATGGCTACACCTTC. Translated, it gives CASSEVSGSGYGYTF. The chain carries TRBV6-1 and TRBJ1-2; TRBD1 is a possible D gene (5 bases). V dropped 1 base and J dropped 4 bases, with 13 bases sitting between them. CDR3 length equals 15 residues. CDR1 MNHNS and CDR2 SASEGT come from the germline V gene.